This TCR beta chain was captured in a study of T cell responses to AZD1222 COVID-19 vaccine. Produced via immunoSEQ multiplex PCR; TCRdb's table is partial and in-frame only. The profile shows just over 150,000 clones, more than 85% of them singletons. CDR1 and CDR2 (germline): SNHLY, FYNNEI. This CDR3 comprises 16 residues. The ends were cut back, 6 bases at V and 0 bases at J, with 14 bases in the middle. This clonotype was sampled from an adult who received the AZD1222 COVID-19 vaccine. The V and J genes are TRBV2 and TRBJ1-4; tentative D call: TRBD1 (5 bases). Sequencing was performed on peripheral blood, taken 28 days after the second AZD1222 dose. CDR3 DNA: TGTGCCAGCAGGCACCGGGACCAAGCAACTAATGAAAAACTGTTTTTT. Translated, it gives CASRHRDQATNEKLFF.